What follows are 30 T cell receptor beta chains derived from one specimen sequenced in a study of cytomegalovirus exposure and HLA in healthy donors. The protocol was immunoSEQ multiplex PCR, while the TCRdb copy is restricted to in-frame clones and leaves out a portion. The profile shows 150,000 to 200,000 clones, 75% to 90% of them singletons. The specimen was PBMCs. The origin of the receptors is a man aged 18 to 29 in good health and CMV-seropositive.

The V and J genes are TRBV2 and TRBJ2-3; the match to TRBD1 covers 10 bases. CDR1 SNHLY and CDR2 FYNNEI come from the germline V gene. CDR3 length equals 15 residues. Trimming removed 6 bases from V and 3 bases from J; junction bases left unmatched: 6. The CDR3 DNA reads TGTGCCAGCAGCGAGGACAGGGGGGGAACAGATACGCAGTATTTT. Translating gives CASSEDRGGTDTQYF.

The rearrangement joins TRBV5-4 to TRBJ2-7; D perhaps matches TRBD2 (7 bases). The CDR3 is made up of 15 amino acids. Germline CDR1 is SGHNT and CDR2 is YYREEE (reference sequence). V was cut by 4 bases and J by 6 bases, with 20 bases left in between. The CDR3 DNA follows: TGTGCCAGCAGCCAGTCTTCCGGGGGGCCTCGCGAGCAGTACTTC. Translated: CASSQSSGGPREQYF.

The chain combines TRBV5-1 with TRBJ2-2; possibly TRBD2 for D (6 bases). The CDR3 length is 16 residues. Trimming cost V 2 bases and J 5 bases, with 16 bases left between them. The germline gives CDR1 SGHRS, CDR2 YFSETQ. CDR3 in amino acids: CASSLEAGVGTGELFF. The CDR3 DNA sequence: TGCGCCAGCAGCTTAGAAGCGGGTGTTGGAACCGGGGAGCTGTTTTTT. The full variable domain, completed using reference TRBV5-1 and TRBJ2-2, is KAGVTQTPRYLIKTRGQQVTLSCSPISGHRSVSWYQQTPGQGLQFLFEYFSETQRNKGNFPGRFSGRQFSNSRSEMNVSTLELGDSALYLCASSLEAGVGTGELFFGEGSRLTVL.

The chain combines TRBV10-3 with TRBJ1-2; D is unclear. CDR3 size: 13 residues. The V end was cut by 6 bases, the J end by 8 bases, with 16 bases between. CDR1 ENHRY and CDR2 SYGVKD come from the germline V gene. The DNA of the CDR3 is TGTGCCATCAGGGGCGAAGGACTCCAAGGCTACACCTTC. Translating gives CAIRGEGLQGYTF.

This clone occurred once. This chain connects TRBV28 to TRBJ1-1; the D gene is possibly TRBD1 (6 bases). The CDR3 extends over 12 amino acids. Trimming removed 5 bases at V and 5 bases at J, with 9 bases between. CDR1 MDHEN and CDR2 SYDVKM come from the germline V gene. The CDR3 nucleotides read TGTGCCAGCAGTGGGACATTGACTGAAGCTTTCTTT. Its protein product is CASSGTLTEAFF.

V is TRBV6-5 and J is TRBJ2-1, with TRBD2 as a possible D gene (5 bases). Germline values: CDR1 MNHEY, CDR2 SVGAGI. The CDR3 runs to 14 residues. V shed 3 bases and J shed 5 bases, with 11 bases lying between them. The CDR3 sequence: CASSYNTGNNEQFF. The CDR3 DNA reads TGTGCCAGCAGTTATAATACGGGAAACAATGAGCAGTTCTTC.

This clone occurred a few times. A junction end diverges from the germline sequence, so it may reflect a read error. CDR3 in DNA: TGTGCTAGCAGCCAGGGGTTTTCTAATGAAAAACTGTTTTTT. Protein product: CASSQGFSNEKLFF. The V call is TRBV7-7, the J call TRBJ1-4; a weak D match, TRBD1 (6 bases). The CDR3 runs to 14 residues. CDR1 and CDR2 (germline): SSHAT, FNYEAQ (reference sequence).

This sequence joins TRBV5-1 and TRBJ1-4, with TRBD1 matching 10 bases. The CDR3 is 16 amino acids. V gave up 1 base and J gave up 8 bases; unmatched junction bases: 8. Germline V gives CDR1 SGHRS, CDR2 YFSETQ. The CDR3 DNA follows: TGCGCCAGCAGCTTGACCCCGGACAGGGGGGGGGAAAAACTGTTTTTT. Protein: CASSLTPDRGGEKLFF.

This chain links TRBV5-1 with TRBJ2-5; a possible D gene is TRBD1 (5 bases). This CDR3 region has 14 residues. Between the trimmed V and J ends, which lost 7 bases and 1 base, there was a span of 14 bases. CDR1 is SGHRS, CDR2 YFSETQ, per germline. For the CDR3, the DNA is TGCGCCAGCGCCGACTCGACAGTCCAAGAGACCCAGTACTTC. Protein sequence: CASADSTVQETQYF.

The V call is TRBV18, the J call TRBJ2-7; TRBD1 matches at 7 bases. CDR1 is KGHSH, CDR2 LQKENI, per germline. The V and J ends lost 4 bases and 3 bases, in that order; junction bases with no gene match: 9. This CDR3 comprises 15 residues. Here the CDR3 DNA reads TGTGCCAGCTCACAAGGATCACAGGGGTTCTACGAGCAGTACTTC. Translated: CASSQGSQGFYEQYF.

V is TRBV20-1 and J is TRBJ2-7; TRBD1 is a possible D gene (5 bases). The CDR3 runs to 10 residues. The V end was cut by 3 bases, the J end by 13 bases, with 13 bases between. Germline assignment: CDR1 DFQATT and CDR2 SNEGSKA (reference sequence). DNA of the CDR3: TGCAGTGCTAGTCAGGGTCGTCACTACTTC. It codes for CSASQGRHYF.

The chain employs TRBV18 and TRBJ1-2; D ambiguous. V lost 3 bases and J 5 bases, leaving 25 bases between the germline ends. The germline gives CDR1 KGHSH, CDR2 LQKENI. The CDR3 spans 18 residues. CDR3 DNA sequence: TGTGCCAGCTCACCTGAAGAGGGAAACCCTCCGGGGAATTATGGCTACACCTTC. Residues: CASSPEEGNPPGNYGYTF.

This chain links TRBV5-1 with TRBJ2-1; 11 bases align to TRBD2. CDR1 SGHRS and CDR2 YFSETQ come from the germline V gene. The CDR3 length is 16 residues. The V segment lost 3 bases and the J segment 2 bases; nucleotides outside the gene matches: 4. The CDR3: CASSSRSGGAYNEQFF. CDR3 sequence (DNA): TGCGCCAGCAGCTCCCGTAGCGGGGGGGCCTACAATGAGCAGTTCTTC.

Only a few counts were recorded for this clone. CDR3 coding DNA: TGCGCCAGCAGCTTGGGGCGCGGGGGGTACAATGAGCAGTTCTTC. It yields the protein CASSLGRGGYNEQFF. J is TRBJ2-1 and V is TRBV5-1; 8 bases match TRBD2. The V gene's germline CDR1 is SGHRS and CDR2 YFSETQ. V trimming: 0 bases; J trimming: 4 bases; junction bases outside the gene matches: 3. The CDR3 has 15 amino acids.

CDR3 nucleotide sequence: TGTGCCAGCTCCCGGGGAGGGGGTTACAATGAGCAGTTCTTC. Its translation: CASSRGGGYNEQFF. The V call is TRBV6-4, the J call TRBJ2-1; D is perhaps TRBD2 (7 bases). The CDR3 totals 14 residues. Germline CDR1 MRHNA, CDR2 SNTAGT. With 8 bases removed from V and 4 bases from J, the gap between germline ends came to 15 bases.

The J gene is TRBJ1-2, the V gene TRBV28, with 9 positions matching TRBD1. This CDR3 is 17 amino acids long. V lost 2 bases, J lost 2 bases, and 9 bases stayed unmatched. From germline, CDR1 is MDHEN and CDR2 SYDVKM. The CDR3 reads CASSLPTNRGRNYGYTF. The CDR3 DNA reads as TGTGCCAGCAGTTTACCCACGAACAGGGGGCGAAACTATGGCTACACCTTC.

This chain links TRBV28 with TRBJ1-5; TRBD1 matches 10 bases. Germline V gene lookup returns CDR1 MDHEN and CDR2 SYDVKM. The CDR3 is made up of 17 amino acids. The junction had 13 bases not matched to a gene; V was cut back by 5 bases and J by 6 bases. This CDR3 reads CASSNGQGVDWGQPQHF. The CDR3 nucleotides are TGTGCCAGCAGTAACGGACAGGGGGTTGACTGGGGTCAGCCCCAGCATTTT.

The rearrangement uses TRBV6-4 and TRBJ2-3, with TRBD2 matching 7 bases. Per germline, CDR1 MRHNA and CDR2 SNTAGT. V shed 4 bases, J shed 5 bases, and the junction held 6 bases outside the gene matches. This CDR3 has 14 amino acids. CDR3 DNA: TGTGCCAGCAGTGCTAGCGGAGGTGAAGATACGCAGTATTTT. Its translation is CASSASGGEDTQYF.

A few counts support this clone. The chain couples TRBV6-1 to TRBJ1-2, with 8 bases lining up with TRBD1. This CDR3 contains 16 residues. The ends lost 3 bases at V and 1 base at J; junction bases unmatched: 7. CDR1 MNHNS and CDR2 SASEGT come from the germline V gene. The CDR3, as DNA: TGTGCCAGCAGTGAGGACAGGGCCGGGGTTAACTATGGCTACACCTTC. The encoded protein is CASSEDRAGVNYGYTF.

This chain connects TRBV6-7 to TRBJ2-1, with D unclear. TRBV6-7 is an open reading frame whose function is uncertain. The CDR3 is 17 amino acids. V was trimmed by 3 bases and J by 0 bases, leaving 15 bases between them. In nucleotides, the CDR3 is TGTGCCAGCAGTTATTCTAAACTCGAGAGCTCCTACAATGAGCAGTTCTTC. This sequence encodes CASSYSKLESSYNEQFF.

This chain connects TRBV5-1 to TRBJ2-3, with D possibly TRBD1 on 5 matching bases. The CDR3 runs 15 residues. Germline V gene data show CDR1 as SGHRS and CDR2 as YFSETQ. The V gene lost 0 bases and the J gene lost 2 bases, with 10 bases spanning the gap. This CDR3 reads CASSLGQLNTDTQYF. As DNA, the CDR3 is TGCGCCAGCAGCTTGGGACAGCTTAACACAGATACGCAGTATTTT.

The chain uses TRBV28 and TRBJ1-1; D gene uncertain. Looked up from germline, CDR1 is MDHEN and CDR2 is SYDVKM. The ends were cut back, 2 bases at V and 4 bases at J, with 11 bases in the middle. The CDR3 sequence is 14 residues long. The CDR3 loop reads CASSLQLSGTEAFF. The CDR3 nucleotides are TGTGCCAGCAGTTTACAGTTATCGGGCACTGAAGCTTTCTTT.

The J gene is TRBJ2-1, the V gene TRBV5-1; D call uncertain. The CDR3 has 14 residues. Trimming shortened V by 7 bases and J by 0 bases, and 11 bases separated the two germline ends. CDR1 and CDR2 from the germline V gene are SGHRS and YFSETQ. The chain's CDR3 is CASAPYSSYNEQFF. CDR3 DNA sequence: TGCGCCAGCGCCCCGTACAGCTCCTACAATGAGCAGTTCTTC.

The chain carries TRBV28 and TRBJ2-7; TRBD2 aligns across 12 bases. Germline CDR1 reads MDHEN; CDR2 reads SYDVKM. Trimming took 3 bases from V and 5 from J; bases not matched to a gene: 14. This CDR3 region has 18 residues. Here the CDR3 DNA reads TGTGCCAGCAGTTTTTTGATGGTTCTAGCGGGGGGGTCCCACGAGCAGTACTTC. It specifies CASSFLMVLAGGSHEQYF.

The V and J genes are TRBV4-1 and TRBJ2-3; D ambiguous. The V end was cut by 4 bases, the J end by 4 bases, with 6 bases between. CDR3 size: 12 residues. The germline gives CDR1 MGHRA, CDR2 YSYEKL. CDR3 region: CASSPVADTQYF. The CDR3 nucleotides are TGCGCCAGCAGCCCCGTTGCAGATACGCAGTATTTT.

J is TRBJ1-3 and V is TRBV30; 12 bases are a match to TRBD1. Germline-derived CDR1 and CDR2 are GTSNPN and SVGIG (reference sequence). V shed 5 bases and J 3 bases; nucleotides not matched to a gene: 14. The CDR3 covers 18 residues. Here the CDR3 DNA reads TGTGCCTGGTTCGGGACAGGGGGCGCCGGACCCCTTGGAAACACCATATATTTT. This codes for CAWFGTGGAGPLGNTIYF.

The gene calls are TRBV27 and TRBJ1-2, with 7 bases fitting TRBD1. The CDR3 sequence is 12 residues long. Germline V gives CDR1 MNHEY, CDR2 SMNVEV (reference sequence). Losses at the gene ends were 5 bases for V and 8 bases for J; bases not matched to a gene: 5. DNA of the CDR3: TGTGCCAGCAGTGGAGACAGGGTCGGCTACACCTTC. Its translation: CASSGDRVGYTF.

This chain joins TRBV19 and TRBJ1-6, with TRBD1 as a possible D gene (6 bases). Looked up from germline, CDR1 is LNHDA and CDR2 is SQIVND (reference sequence). V lost 3 bases and J 7 bases, leaving 13 bases between the germline ends. The CDR3 consists of 15 residues. CDR3 region: CASSILDRENSPLHF. DNA of the CDR3: TGTGCCAGTAGTATTCTGGACAGAGAGAATTCACCCCTCCACTTT.

V usage is TRBV25-1 and J usage is TRBJ2-7; 14 bases line up with TRBD2. V shed 9 bases and J 1 base; nucleotides not matched to a gene: 8. The V gene's germline CDR1 is MGHDK and CDR2 SYGVNS. The CDR3 loop spans 16 amino acids. The CDR3 DNA sequence: TGTGCCAGTTCCGGACTAGCGGGGGGTCCATCCTACGAGCAGTACTTC. This translates into CASSGLAGGPSYEQYF.

The gene calls are TRBV9 and TRBJ2-1; 8 nucleotides align to TRBD2. The CDR3 loop spans 14 amino acids. Germline loops: CDR1 SGDLS, CDR2 YYNGEE. V shed 7 bases, J shed 1 base, and the junction held 4 bases outside the gene matches. The CDR3 sequence is CASAREGSYNEQFF. DNA of the CDR3: TGTGCCAGCGCACGGGAGGGTTCCTACAATGAGCAGTTCTTC.